Each of the 6 T cell receptor beta chains below was sequenced from the same sample in a study of blood T cell repertoires in COVID-19. Data came from immunoSEQ multiplex PCR; TCRdb stores just in-frame clones and leaves some out. The sample records fewer than 300,000 clones, roughly 87% being singletons. Sequencing was carried out using peripheral blood. Receptors were obtained from a man aged 18 to 29 with active or convalescent COVID-19.

This chain uses TRBV29-1 with TRBJ1-2, with D perhaps matching TRBD1 (6 bases). V was clipped by 6 bases and J by 6 bases, with 14 bases between them. This CDR3 comprises 12 residues. The germline V gene encodes CDR1 SQVTM and CDR2 ANQGSEA. The chain's CDR3 is CSVPKGGNGYTF. As DNA, the CDR3 is TGCAGCGTCCCCAAGGGGGGGAATGGCTACACCTTC.

V is TRBV2 and J is TRBJ2-1; 8 bases are a match to TRBD2. The CDR3 is 13 residues long. The trim removed 11 bases at V and 8 bases at J, leaving 11 bases unmatched. CDR1 and CDR2 from the germline V gene are SNHLY and FYNNEI. CDR3 in DNA: TGTGCCGGAGTAGCGGGGCCGGGGGATGAGCAGTTCTTC. This sequence encodes CAGVAGPGDEQFF. Full variable domain (missing parts from reference TRBV2 and TRBJ2-1): EPEVTQTPSHQVTQMGQEVILRCVPISNHLYFYWYRQILGQKVEFLVSFYNNEISEKSEIFDDQFSVERPDGSNFTLKIRSTKLEDSAMYFCAGVAGPGDEQFFGPGTRLTVL.

The chain couples TRBV5-1 to TRBJ2-5, with D perhaps TRBD2 (6 bases). V lost 0 bases to trimming and J lost 2 bases, with 11 bases between them. This CDR3 is 15 amino acids long. Germline CDR1 SGHRS, CDR2 YFSETQ. CDR3 bases: TGCGCCAGCAGCTTGGACGGGACTTTACAAGAGACCCAGTACTTC. Protein product: CASSLDGTLQETQYF.

This chain joins TRBV5-6 and TRBJ1-1; D may be TRBD1 (6 bases). This CDR3 is built from 14 residues. The germline V gene encodes CDR1 SGHDT and CDR2 YYEEEE. The V end lost 4 bases, the J end lost 7 bases, and 17 bases lay between the germline ends. CDR3: CASSLQPTGNEAFF. In nucleotides, the CDR3 is TGTGCCAGCAGCCTCCAACCAACAGGGAATGAAGCTTTCTTT.

The genes are TRBV29-1 and TRBJ2-1, with 13 bases matching TRBD2. The CDR3 runs 15 residues. With 7 bases clipped from V and 6 bases from J, the junction kept 9 bases outside the gene matches. Germline V CDR1 and CDR2: SQVTM, ANQGSEA. Here the CDR3 DNA reads TGCAGCGCCCGGACTAGCGGGGGCCTTACCAATGAGCAGTTCTTC. As protein: CSARTSGGLTNEQFF.

The chain couples TRBV7-3 to TRBJ2-2, with 13 bases matching TRBD2. CDR3 size: 17 residues. Germline V gene sequence: CDR1 SGHTA, CDR2 FQGTGA. V was clipped by 3 bases and J by 2 bases; unmatched bases: 3. The CDR3 loop is CASSLTSGGPNTGELFF. In DNA form, the CDR3 reads TGTGCCAGCAGCTTGACTAGCGGGGGGCCTAACACCGGGGAGCTGTTTTTT.